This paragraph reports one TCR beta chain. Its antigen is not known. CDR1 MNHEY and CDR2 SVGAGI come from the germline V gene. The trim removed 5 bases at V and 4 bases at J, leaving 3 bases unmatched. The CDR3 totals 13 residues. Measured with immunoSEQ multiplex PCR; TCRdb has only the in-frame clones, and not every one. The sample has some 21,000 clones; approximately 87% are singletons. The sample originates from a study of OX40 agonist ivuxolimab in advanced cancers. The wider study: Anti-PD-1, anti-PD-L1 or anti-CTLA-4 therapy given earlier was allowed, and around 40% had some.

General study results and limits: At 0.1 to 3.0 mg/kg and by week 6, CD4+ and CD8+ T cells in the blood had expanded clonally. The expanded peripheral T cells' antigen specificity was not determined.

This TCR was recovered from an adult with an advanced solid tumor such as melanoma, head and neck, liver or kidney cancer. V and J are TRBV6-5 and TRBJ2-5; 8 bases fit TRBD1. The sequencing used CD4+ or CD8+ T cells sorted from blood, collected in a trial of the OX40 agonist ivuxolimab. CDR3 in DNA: TGTGCCAGCAGTCGAACAGGGGGAGAGACCCAGTACTTC. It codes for CASSRTGGETQYF.